One sample yielded the 27 T cell receptor beta chains listed below, sequenced in a study of T cell repertoires in cytomegalovirus infection. TCRdb independently ran MiXCR on the reads; one entry per CDR3 protein. This repertoire shows approximately 1,000,000 distinct CDR3 sequences, around 30% found once; its top ten account for roughly an eighth. For these TCRs, the target antigens are not known. The source material was cultured CD8+ T cells from PBMCs, sampled from culture after CMV antigen stimulation. The receptors were sampled from a human donor in good health (CMV status not recorded). Some clones in this sample may be carry-over from other donors' samples.

V gene TRBV6-2 or TRBV6-3 combines with J gene TRBJ2-6; D may be TRBD1 (6 bases). V gave up 7 bases and J gave up 2 bases, with 24 bases separating them. This CDR3 has 19 amino acids. The germline gives CDR1 MNHEY, CDR2 SVGEGT. CDR3 residues: CASKVRTERSPTGANVLTF. CDR3 nucleotides: TGTGCCAGCAAGGTCAGGACAGAACGATCCCCTACTGGGGCCAACGTCCTGACTTTC.

The sample holds a few counts of this clonotype. The rearrangement links TRBV6-6 to TRBJ2-1; D possibly matches TRBD1 or TRBD2 (6 bases each). Germline V gene lookup returns CDR1 MNHNY and CDR2 SVGAGI (reference sequence). V lost 0 bases and J 5 bases, leaving 14 bases between the germline ends. The CDR3 sequence is 16 residues long. The CDR3 is CASSYSVGGPNNEQFF. The CDR3 DNA is TGTGCCAGCAGTTACTCGGTGGGGGGCCCCAACAATGAGCAGTTCTTC.

The V call is TRBV24-1, the J call TRBJ2-1; D possibly corresponds to TRBD2 (6 bases). V was shortened by 9 bases and J by 6 bases, with 17 bases between the two germline ends. Per germline, CDR1 KGHDR and CDR2 SFDVKD. The CDR3 has 14 residues. CDR3 amino acids: CATGGTPSGNEQFF. In nucleotides, the CDR3 is TGTGCCACCGGAGGGACTCCCTCCGGCAATGAGCAGTTCTTC.

This CDR3 reads CSVWMKGANYGYTF. In DNA, the CDR3 is TGCAGCGTGTGGATGAAGGGAGCTAACTATGGCTACACCTTC. The chain recombines TRBV29-1 with TRBJ1-2, with unresolved D. Trimming removed 6 bases at V and 0 bases at J, with 14 bases between. The germline V gene has CDR1 SQVTM and CDR2 ANQGSEA. There are 14 residues in the CDR3.

This clonotype has only a few counts. This chain joins TRBV27 and TRBJ2-5, with D perhaps TRBD1 or TRBD2 (5 bases each). The germline V gene has CDR1 MNHEY and CDR2 SMNVEV (reference sequence). The CDR3 has 15 residues. V was shortened by 5 bases and J by 2 bases, with 15 bases between the two germline ends. This CDR3 reads CASSRPGASQETQYF. DNA for the CDR3: TGTGCCAGCAGTCGCCCCGGGGCAAGTCAAGAGACCCAGTACTTC.

The V gene is TRBV7-8, the J gene TRBJ2-5, with D tentatively TRBD2 (5 bases). Per germline, CDR1 SGHVS and CDR2 FQNEAQ. V was clipped by 4 bases and J by 5 bases, with 17 bases between them. The CDR3 has 15 amino acids. The CDR3 here is CASSSYREPGETQYF. The CDR3 region has the DNA TGTGCCAGCAGCTCGTACCGGGAACCGGGGGAGACCCAGTACTTC.

The rearrangement uses TRBV19 and TRBJ1-5; D is uncertain. Trimming cost V 6 bases and J 2 bases, with 14 bases left between them. Germline V CDR1 and CDR2: LNHDA, SQIVND (reference sequence). The CDR3 has 15 amino acids. The DNA for the CDR3 is TGTGCCAGTAGCCTGACCGAGAGAGGCAATCAGCCCCAGCATTTT. This gives the protein CASSLTERGNQPQHF. Based on the CDR3 plus reference TRBV19 and TRBJ1-5, the full variable domain is DGGITQSPKYLFRKEGQNVTLSCEQNLNHDAMYWYRQDPGQGLRLIYYSQIVNDFQKGDIAEGYSVSREKKESFPLTVTSAQKNPTAFYLCASSLTERGNQPQHFGDGTRLSIL.

The rearrangement uses TRBV4-1 and TRBJ2-5; D not resolved. The CDR3 runs 15 residues. CDR1 MGHRA and CDR2 YSYEKL come from the germline V gene. V dropped 3 bases and J dropped 4 bases, with 15 bases sitting between them. The CDR3 loop is CASSQSYRPGETQYF. CDR3 DNA sequence: TGCGCCAGCAGCCAGTCGTACCGACCCGGAGAGACCCAGTACTTC.

This clonotype was counted only a few times. The J gene is TRBJ2-2, the V gene TRBV24-1; D gene ambiguous. Germline V gene lookup returns CDR1 KGHDR and CDR2 SFDVKD. This CDR3 has 15 residues. V lost 3 bases, J lost 3 bases, and 10 bases lay in between. The CDR3 bases are TGTGCCACCAGTGATAGAAGGGCAGACACCGGGGAGCTGTTTTTT. Protein: CATSDRRADTGELFF.

This clonotype was seen a single time. The chain recombines TRBV6-2 or TRBV6-3 with TRBJ1-5, with D unresolved. The germline CDR1 and CDR2 sequences are MNHEY and SVGEGT. V dropped 2 bases and J dropped 7 bases, with 9 bases sitting between them. The CDR3 is 13 residues long. The CDR3 DNA sequence: TGTGCCAGCAGTTACAAAGGGTACCAGCCCCAGCATTTT. It yields the protein CASSYKGYQPQHF.

This clonotype was seen ten or more times. The chain carries TRBV6-2 or TRBV6-3 and TRBJ1-1; D call uncertain. Trimming stripped 2 bases from V and 3 bases from J, with 1 base between. Germline V CDR1 and CDR2: MNHEY, SVGEGT. The CDR3 totals 11 residues. The CDR3 DNA is TGTGCCAGCAGTTACCACACTGAAGCTTTCTTT. Protein sequence: CASSYHTEAFF.

In its sample, this clonotype was seen a few times. This chain connects TRBV6-1 to TRBJ2-7; a possible D gene is TRBD2 (6 bases). Germline V gives CDR1 MNHNS, CDR2 SASEGT. The germline V and J ends were trimmed by 2 bases and 3 bases, with 11 bases remaining between them. There are 14 residues in the CDR3. CDR3: CASSELGSGYEQYV. DNA for the CDR3: TGTGCCAGCAGTGAATTAGGTAGCGGCTACGAGCAGTACGTC.

This clonotype was counted only a few times. The V and J genes are TRBV11-2 and TRBJ2-1; D gene unclear. Per the germline V gene, CDR1 is SGHAT and CDR2 is FQNNGV. V gave up 1 base and J gave up 5 bases, with 6 bases separating them. The CDR3 sequence is 13 residues long. CDR3 coding DNA: TGTGCCAGCAGCTTAGTAGCTAACAATGAGCAGTTCTTC. It encodes CASSLVANNEQFF.

This clonotype was recorded at least ten times. The chain combines TRBV7-2 with TRBJ2-2; D gene ambiguous. Trimming took 5 bases from V and 4 from J, leaving 11 bases between them. Germline V gives CDR1 SGHTA, CDR2 FQGNSA. The CDR3 length is 14 residues. DNA for the CDR3: TGTGCCAGCAGCGGGTATGGATCCACCGGGGAGCTGTTTTTT. Encoded protein: CASSGYGSTGELFF.

This chain joins TRBV20-1 and TRBJ2-5, with 8 bases fitting TRBD2. The V gene end was trimmed by 6 bases and the J gene end by 2 bases; junction bases not matched to a gene: 5. The CDR3 length is 13 residues. Germline assignment: CDR1 DFQATT and CDR2 SNEGSKA (reference sequence). CDR3 amino acids: CSAGTRGQETQYF. DNA for the CDR3: TGCAGTGCGGGGACTAGGGGGCAAGAGACCCAGTACTTC.

The chain recombines TRBV19 with TRBJ1-1; D unclear. Germline values: CDR1 LNHDA, CDR2 SQIVND (reference sequence). The V and J ends lost 2 bases and 5 bases respectively, with 12 bases between them. The CDR3 covers 14 residues. In DNA, the CDR3 is TGTGCCAGTAGTATACCCGGGTTAGGGACTGAAGCTTTCTTT. Protein sequence: CASSIPGLGTEAFF.

The rearrangement uses TRBV27 and TRBJ2-3, with D perhaps TRBD2 (7 bases). Trimming shortened V by 3 bases and J by 3 bases, and 16 bases separated the two germline ends. From germline, CDR1 is MNHEY and CDR2 SMNVEV (reference sequence). The CDR3 sequence is 16 residues long. This chain's CDR3 is CASSFLGGGMTDTQYF. CDR3 nucleotides: TGTGCCAGCAGTTTTTTGGGGGGGGGCATGACAGATACGCAGTATTTT.

This sequence joins TRBV10-2 and TRBJ1-1; no reliable D call. The CDR3 runs to 13 residues. In germline, CDR1 is WSHSY, CDR2 SAAADI. Between the trimmed V and J ends, which lost 2 bases and 0 bases, there was a span of 4 bases. The CDR3 sequence is CASSEPLNTEAFF. CDR3 in DNA: TGCGCCAGCAGTGAGCCGCTGAACACTGAAGCTTTCTTT.

In its sample, this clonotype was seen a few times. The chain links TRBV12-3 or TRBV12-4 to TRBJ2-3, with 11 bases aligning to TRBD2. The CDR3 is 16 residues long. Germline trimming cut 5 bases from V and 6 bases from J; bases unmatched to any gene: 10. DNA of the CDR3: TGTGCCAGCAGTCCCCTAGCGGGGGGAGCAAGGGATACGCAGTATTTT. Its translation: CASSPLAGGARDTQYF.

This clonotype was seen only a few times. This rearrangement joins TRBV12-3 or TRBV12-4 to TRBJ2-5; 8 bases fit TRBD2. The CDR3 consists of 17 residues. J was trimmed by 4 bases and V by 8 bases; bases with no gene match: 18. CDR3 sequence (DNA): TGTGCCAGCTCCCTGGGGGGCCTTAGCGGGGAGGGAGAGACCCAGTACTTC. Translating gives CASSLGGLSGEGETQYF.

Here the CDR3 reads CASRASGGGNTGELFF. The CDR3 DNA reads as TGTGCCAGCAGGGCTAGCGGGGGGGGAAATACCGGGGAGCTGTTTTTT. The chain links TRBV9 to TRBJ2-2, with 12 bases fitting TRBD2. This CDR3 has 16 residues. The germline gives CDR1 SGDLS, CDR2 YYNGEE. V lost 5 bases to trimming and J lost 5 bases; unmatched junction nucleotides: 7.

This clonotype appeared a few times. CDR3 in amino acids: CASSLLQLAGASYEQYF. CDR3 nucleotide sequence: TGTGCCAGCAGCTTGTTGCAACTAGCGGGGGCTTCCTACGAGCAGTACTTC. The rearrangement links TRBV5-6 to TRBJ2-7, with 11 bases lining up with TRBD2. With V trimmed by 1 base and J by 1 base, 7 bases remained unmatched. Germline CDR1 is SGHDT and CDR2 is YYEEEE. The CDR3 totals 17 residues.

The chain links TRBV11-3 to TRBJ2-7; TRBD1 matches at 10 bases. This CDR3 has 15 amino acids. V gave up 3 bases and J gave up 2 bases; unmatched junction bases: 4. Germline CDR1 reads SGHNT; CDR2 reads YENEEA. The CDR3 region is CASSFGQGDTYEQYV. The CDR3 nucleotides read TGTGCCAGCAGCTTTGGACAGGGGGATACCTACGAGCAGTACGTC.

This clonotype appeared a few times. The chain couples TRBV19 to TRBJ2-1, with TRBD2 matching 10 bases. V was clipped by 3 bases and J by 4 bases; unmatched bases: 3. Looked up from germline, CDR1 is LNHDA and CDR2 is SQIVND (reference sequence). The CDR3 consists of 15 residues. The DNA for the CDR3 is TGTGCCAGTAGTATTGGACTAGCGGTATACAATGAGCAGTTCTTC. Its protein is CASSIGLAVYNEQFF. The full variable domain, its missing parts supplied by reference TRBV19 and TRBJ2-1, is DGGITQSPKYLFRKEGQNVTLSCEQNLNHDAMYWYRQDPGQGLRLIYYSQIVNDFQKGDIAEGYSVSREKKESFPLTVTSAQKNPTAFYLCASSIGLAVYNEQFFGPGTRLTVL.

The J gene is TRBJ1-4, the V gene TRBV11-2; D might be TRBD1 (6 bases). Trimming shortened V by 0 bases and J by 7 bases, and 9 bases separated the two germline ends. This CDR3 contains 14 residues. Germline CDR1 SGHAT, CDR2 FQNNGV. The CDR3 loop reads CASSLEPGVEKLFF. As DNA, the CDR3 is TGTGCCAGCAGCTTAGAGCCAGGGGTTGAAAAACTGTTTTTT.

The chain is built from TRBV6-5 and TRBJ2-3; 11 bases match TRBD1. Germline V gene data show CDR1 as MNHEY and CDR2 as SVGAGI. V dropped 7 bases and J dropped 7; count of bases not matched to a gene: 4. The CDR3 runs to 13 residues. CDR3: CASKGQGEYTQYF. CDR3 DNA sequence: TGTGCCAGCAAGGGACAGGGGGAGTATACGCAGTATTTT.

This clonotype was seen only a few times. V usage is TRBV6-5 and J usage is TRBJ2-2; D unclear. Germline CDR1 is MNHEY and CDR2 is SVGAGI. The germline V and J ends were trimmed by 6 bases and 7 bases, with 12 bases remaining between them. This CDR3 region has 13 residues. The CDR3 nucleotides read TGTGCCAGCAGCTCCCGTCTAGACGGGGAGCTGTTTTTT. Its protein product is CASSSRLDGELFF.